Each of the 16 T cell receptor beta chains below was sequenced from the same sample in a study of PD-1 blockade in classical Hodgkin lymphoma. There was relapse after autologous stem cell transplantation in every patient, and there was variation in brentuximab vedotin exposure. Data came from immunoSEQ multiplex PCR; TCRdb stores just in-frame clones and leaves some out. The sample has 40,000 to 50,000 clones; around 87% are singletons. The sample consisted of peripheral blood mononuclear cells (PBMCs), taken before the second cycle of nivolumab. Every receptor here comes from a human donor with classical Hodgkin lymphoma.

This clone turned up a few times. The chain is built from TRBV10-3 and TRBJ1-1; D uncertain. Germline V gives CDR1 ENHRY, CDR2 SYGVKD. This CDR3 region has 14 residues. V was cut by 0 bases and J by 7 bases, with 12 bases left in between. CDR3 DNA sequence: TGTGCCATCAGTGAGTCGTACACGAACCTTGAAGCTTTCTTT. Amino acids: CAISESYTNLEAFF.

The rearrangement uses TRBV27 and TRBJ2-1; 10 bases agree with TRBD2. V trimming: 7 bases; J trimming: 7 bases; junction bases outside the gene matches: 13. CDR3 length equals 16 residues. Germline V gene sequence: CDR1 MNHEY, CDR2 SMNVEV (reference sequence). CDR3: CASTTLTSGLTNEQFF. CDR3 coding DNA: TGTGCCAGCACCACATTGACTAGCGGGTTAACGAATGAGCAGTTCTTC.

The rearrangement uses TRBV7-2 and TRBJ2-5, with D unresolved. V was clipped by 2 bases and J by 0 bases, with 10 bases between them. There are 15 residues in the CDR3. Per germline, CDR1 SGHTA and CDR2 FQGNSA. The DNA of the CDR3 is TGTGCCAGCAGCTTAAGTATAGGACACCAAGAGACCCAGTACTTC. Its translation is CASSLSIGHQETQYF.

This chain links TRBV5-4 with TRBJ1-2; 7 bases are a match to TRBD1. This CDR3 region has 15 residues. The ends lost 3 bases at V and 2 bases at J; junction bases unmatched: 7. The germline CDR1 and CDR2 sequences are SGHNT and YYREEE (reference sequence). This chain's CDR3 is CASSSGQEMNYGYTF. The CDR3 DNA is TGTGCCAGCAGCTCCGGACAGGAGATGAACTATGGCTACACCTTC.

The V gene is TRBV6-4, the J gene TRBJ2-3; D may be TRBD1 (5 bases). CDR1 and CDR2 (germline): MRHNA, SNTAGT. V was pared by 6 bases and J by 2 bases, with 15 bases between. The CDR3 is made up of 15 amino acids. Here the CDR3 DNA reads TGTGCCAGCAGCGACCAGGGTTTTTCCACAGATACGCAGTATTTT. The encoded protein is CASSDQGFSTDTQYF.

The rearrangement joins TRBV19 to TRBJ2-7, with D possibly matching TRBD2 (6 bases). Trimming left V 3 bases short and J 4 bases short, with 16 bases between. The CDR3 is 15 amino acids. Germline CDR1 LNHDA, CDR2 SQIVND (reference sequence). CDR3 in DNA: TGTGCCAGTAGTATTCGGGACTCGGCAGGGTACGAGCAGTACTTC. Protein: CASSIRDSAGYEQYF.

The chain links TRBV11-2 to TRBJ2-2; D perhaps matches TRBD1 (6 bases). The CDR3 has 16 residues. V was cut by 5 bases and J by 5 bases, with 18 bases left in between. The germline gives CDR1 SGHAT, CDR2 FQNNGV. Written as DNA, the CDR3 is TGTGCCAGCAGCCCAACAGGGACGAGAGAAACCGGGGAGCTGTTTTTT. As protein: CASSPTGTRETGELFF. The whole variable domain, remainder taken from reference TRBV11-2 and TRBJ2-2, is EAGVAQSPRYKIIEKRQSVAFWCNPISGHATLYWYQQILGQGPKLLIQFQNNGVVDDSQLPKDRFSAERLKGVDSTLKIQPAKLEDSAVYLCASSPTGTRETGELFFGEGSRLTVL.

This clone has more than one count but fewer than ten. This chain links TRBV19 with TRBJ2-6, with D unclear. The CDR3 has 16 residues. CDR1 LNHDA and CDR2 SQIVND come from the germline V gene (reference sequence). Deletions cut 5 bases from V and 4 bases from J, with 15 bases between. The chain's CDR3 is CASSSSKFGGANVLTF. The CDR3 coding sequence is TGTGCCAGTAGTTCGTCGAAATTCGGGGGGGCCAACGTCCTGACTTTC.

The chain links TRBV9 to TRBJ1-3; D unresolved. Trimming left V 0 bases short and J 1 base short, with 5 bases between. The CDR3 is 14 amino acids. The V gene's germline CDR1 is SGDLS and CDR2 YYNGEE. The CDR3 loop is CASSVGVSGNTIYF. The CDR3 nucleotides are TGTGCCAGCAGCGTAGGCGTATCTGGAAACACCATATATTTT.

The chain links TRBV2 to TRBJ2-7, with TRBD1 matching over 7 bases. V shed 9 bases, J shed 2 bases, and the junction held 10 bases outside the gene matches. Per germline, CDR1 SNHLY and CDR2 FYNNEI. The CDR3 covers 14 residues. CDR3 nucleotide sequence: TGTGCCAGTAAAGGGGACAGAGACACCTACGAGCAGTACTTC. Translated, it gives CASKGDRDTYEQYF.

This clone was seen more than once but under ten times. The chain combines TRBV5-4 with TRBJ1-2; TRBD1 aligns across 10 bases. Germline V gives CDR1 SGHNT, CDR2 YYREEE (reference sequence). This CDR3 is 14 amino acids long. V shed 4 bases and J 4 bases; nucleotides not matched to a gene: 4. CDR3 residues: CASSRDRGGYGYTF. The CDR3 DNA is TGTGCCAGCAGCCGGGACAGGGGAGGCTATGGCTACACCTTC.

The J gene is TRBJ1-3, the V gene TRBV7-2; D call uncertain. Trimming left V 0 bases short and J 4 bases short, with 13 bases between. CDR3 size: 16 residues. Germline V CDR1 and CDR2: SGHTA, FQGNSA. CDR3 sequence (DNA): TGTGCCAGCAGCTTAGCAGCCGGGTTACAAGGAAACACCATATATTTT. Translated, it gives CASSLAAGLQGNTIYF.

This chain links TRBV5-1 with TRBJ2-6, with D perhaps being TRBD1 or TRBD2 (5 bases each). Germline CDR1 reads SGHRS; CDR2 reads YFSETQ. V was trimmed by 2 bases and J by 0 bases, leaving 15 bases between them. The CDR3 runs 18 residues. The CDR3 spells CASSFIGNRGSGANVLTF. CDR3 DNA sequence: TGCGCCAGCAGCTTCATCGGGAATAGGGGCTCTGGGGCCAACGTCCTGACTTTC.

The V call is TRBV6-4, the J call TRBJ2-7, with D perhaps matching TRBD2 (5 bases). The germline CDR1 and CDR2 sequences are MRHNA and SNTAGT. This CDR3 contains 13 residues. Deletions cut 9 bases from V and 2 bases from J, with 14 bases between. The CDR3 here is CARRWVGAYEQYF. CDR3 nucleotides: TGTGCCAGGAGATGGGTGGGAGCCTACGAGCAGTACTTC.

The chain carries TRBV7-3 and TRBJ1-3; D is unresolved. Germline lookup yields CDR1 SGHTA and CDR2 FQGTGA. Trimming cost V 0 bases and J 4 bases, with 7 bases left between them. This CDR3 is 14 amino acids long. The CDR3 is CASSLTLAGNTIYF. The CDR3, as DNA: TGTGCCAGCAGCTTAACGCTGGCGGGAAACACCATATATTTT.

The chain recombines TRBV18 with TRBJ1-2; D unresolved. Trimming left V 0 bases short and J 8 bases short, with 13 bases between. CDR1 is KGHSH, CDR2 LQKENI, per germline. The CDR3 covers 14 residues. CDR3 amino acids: CASSPPGAPGGYTF. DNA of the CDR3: TGTGCCAGCTCACCACCGGGAGCTCCTGGGGGCTACACCTTC.